A single sample gave rise to the 20 T cell receptor beta chains below, sequenced in a study of tumor and adjacent non-tumor tissue in lung cancer. TCRbeta libraries were built with three rounds of nested PCR, modified from ARM-PCR. TCRdb itself ran the multiplex PCR reads through MiXCR, one entry per CDR3 protein. The data contain more than 45,000 distinct CDR3 sequences, around two thirds of them singletons. RNA was extracted from bulk tissue without any cell sorting. More than 3 cm separated this lung sample from the edge of the tumor. Material for sequencing was distant non-tumor lung tissue. Receptor source: a woman aged 60-70 years with non-small cell lung cancer.

A note on this clonotype: One end of the junction is discordant with germline, which a read error may explain. The rearrangement joins TRBV6-5 to TRBJ1-5; no firm D call. The CDR3 runs to 14 residues. The germline V gene encodes CDR1 MNHEY and CDR2 SVGAGI. CDR3 sequence reads: CPSSYSSFNQPQHF. The CDR3 bases are TGTCCCAGCAGTTACTCTAGTTTCAATCAGCCCCAGCATTTT.

Comment on this clonotype: Compared with germline, one end of the junction differs, possibly owing to a read error. V is TRBV6-5 and J is TRBJ2-7; a weak D match, TRBD2 (7 bases). Germline CDR1 and CDR2: MNHEY and SVGAGI. This CDR3 is 15 amino acids long. CDR3 residues: CASSYWGGTGYEQYF. CDR3 DNA sequence: TGTGCCAGTAGTTACTGGGGGGGCACCGGCTACGAGCAGTACTTT.

This clonotype came up once. The rearrangement joins TRBV27 to TRBJ2-2; D uncertain. The V end lost 5 bases, the J end lost 0 bases, and 4 bases lay between the germline ends. This CDR3 is 13 amino acids long. Germline assignment: CDR1 MNHEY and CDR2 SMNVEV (reference sequence). The CDR3 nucleotides read TGTGCCAGCAGTATCACGAACACCGGGGAGCTGTTTTTT. This sequence encodes CASSITNTGELFF.

V and J are TRBV11-2 and TRBJ1-1, with D hard to call. The V and J ends lost 3 bases and 1 base respectively, with 12 bases between them. The germline gives CDR1 SGHAT, CDR2 FQNNGV. This CDR3 comprises 15 residues. CDR3 residues: CASSLGLGQNTEAFF. In nucleotides, the CDR3 is TGTGCCAGCAGCTTGGGTCTAGGGCAGAACACTGAAGCTTTCTTT.

The gene calls are TRBV6-2 or TRBV6-3 and TRBJ2-7; tentative D call: TRBD2 (6 bases). Germline CDR1 reads MNHEY; CDR2 reads SVGEGT. This CDR3 is built from 16 residues. Trimming cost V 5 bases and J 7 bases, with 24 bases left between them. Written as DNA, the CDR3 is TGTGCCAGCAGTACGTCTCCCGGGAGCCCCCCATGGGAGCAGTACTTC. Translated, it gives CASSTSPGSPPWEQYF.

The chain carries TRBV10-3 and TRBJ1-1; 8 bases line up with TRBD1. With V trimmed by 8 bases and J by 11 bases, 10 bases remained unmatched. Per germline, CDR1 ENHRY and CDR2 SYGVKD. The CDR3 spans 12 residues. The CDR3 coding sequence is TGTGCCATCTGCCAGGGGGCCCGTGAGGCTTTCTTT. It yields the protein CAICQGAREAFF.

As concerns this clonotype: The final CDR3 position lacks the conserved phenylalanine or tryptophan, pointing to a likely read error. The chain joins TRBV29-1 to TRBJ1-5; D perhaps matches TRBD2 (5 bases). The end of the DNA fits TRBJ2-3 better, so the J call may be wrong. The CDR3 loop spans 14 amino acids. Germline V lookup: CDR1 SQVTM, CDR2 ANQGSEA. DNA of the CDR3: TGCAGCGTTGTTGTATCGGGGAAAGATGAGCCCCAGTATCTT. Translated, it gives CSVVVSGKDEPQYL.

V usage is TRBV6-5 and J usage is TRBJ1-1; TRBD1 is a possible D gene (6 bases). CDR1 and CDR2 from the germline V gene are MNHEY and SVGAGI. This CDR3 spans 13 amino acids. The CDR3 loop is CVNWGHLNTEAFF. Written as DNA, the CDR3 is TGTGTCAACTGGGGACACCTGAACACTGAAGCTTTCTTT.

This clonotype has ten or more counts. V is TRBV29-1 and J is TRBJ2-1; 8 bases are a match to TRBD1. The germline gives CDR1 SQVTM, CDR2 ANQGSEA. The CDR3 runs to 17 residues. Trimming cost V 6 bases and J 6 bases; bases outside gene matches: 19. The DNA for the CDR3 is TGCAGCGTGGAACCTCAGGGGGCCTTTTTCGATTTCAATGAGCAGTTCTTC. Translating gives CSVEPQGAFFDFNEQFF.

This clonotype appeared many times. V usage is TRBV5-6 and J usage is TRBJ2-4; D gene uncertain. The CDR3 runs 12 residues. Trimming cost V 0 bases and J 8 bases, with 6 bases left between them. CDR1 and CDR2 (germline): SGHDT, YYEEEE. The CDR3 nucleotides read TGTGCCAGCAGCTTGGAAGGAGACATTCAGTACTTC. It encodes CASSLEGDIQYF. Combining the CDR3 with reference TRBV5-6 and TRBJ2-4 gives the whole variable domain DAGVTQSPTHLIKTRGQQVTLRCSPKSGHDTVSWYQQALGQGPQFIFQYYEEEERQRGNFPDRFSGHQFPNYSSELNVNALLLGDSALYLCASSLEGDIQYFGAGTRLSVL.

To note about this clonotype: This clone may be a read error of a much larger clone one base away. This sequence joins TRBV11-2 and TRBJ1-2; the D gene is possibly TRBD1 (5 bases). V lost 3 bases and J lost 8, with 13 bases in between. Germline V lookup: CDR1 SGHAT, CDR2 FQNNGV. There are 13 residues in the CDR3. CDR3 nucleotide sequence: TGTGCCAGCAGCTTGGACCGAACAGGAGGCTACACCTTC. Translating gives CASSLDRTGGYTF.

The table lists this clonotype with a count of one. At one boundary the junction diverges from the germline segment, which might be a read error. The chain has TRBV11-2 and TRBJ1-1; D unresolved. The CDR3 runs to 14 residues. The V gene's germline CDR1 is SGHAT and CDR2 FQNNGV. CDR3: CASRLEVMFREAFF. The CDR3 coding sequence is TGCGCCAGCAGATTAGAGGTTATGTTTCGGGAAGCTTTCTTT.

V usage is TRBV6-2 or TRBV6-3 and J usage is TRBJ2-6; D is undetermined. The length of the CDR3 is 16 residues. V was shortened by 9 bases and J by 4 bases, with 19 bases between the two germline ends. Germline V gene lookup returns CDR1 MNHEY and CDR2 SVGEGT. This CDR3 is CASRYSEASGANVLTF. CDR3 coding DNA: TGTGCCAGTAGATACTCGGAAGCCTCCGGGGCCAACGTCCTGACTTTC.

On this clonotype: A read error may account for a junction end that differs from germline. This chain links TRBV12-3 or TRBV12-4 with TRBJ2-1; D gene ambiguous. The CDR3 contains 16 residues. CDR3 sequence reads: CAGSPRQVQRGDKQFF. The CDR3 DNA follows: TGTGCCGGCAGTCCACGACAAGTCCAACGTGGGGATAAGCAGTTCTTC.

The rearrangement uses TRBV11-2 and TRBJ2-7, with 9 bases aligning to TRBD1. CDR1 and CDR2 from the germline V gene are SGHAT and FQNNGV. The CDR3 is 19 residues long. V dropped 3 bases and J dropped 5; count of bases not matched to a gene: 20. The CDR3 DNA is TGTGCCAGCAGCTTCTATCAGGGAATCCGGGACAGGGAATTCCACGAGCAGTACTTC. It translates to CASSFYQGIRDREFHEQYF.

As regards this clonotype: The junction and the germline gene differ at one end; a read error may be behind it. The V and J genes are TRBV5-4 and TRBJ1-6; a possible D gene is TRBD1 (6 bases). CDR1 SGHNT and CDR2 YYREEE come from the germline V gene (reference sequence). CDR3 length equals 15 residues. This CDR3 is CASSLGQELWSPLQF. The CDR3 DNA is TGTGCCAGCAGCTTGGGACAGGAACTATGGTCACCCCTCCAGTTT.

In this sample, this clonotype turned up a few times. One end of the junction does not line up with germline, which may come from a read error. CDR3 nucleotide sequence: TGTGCCAGCAGCTCAGACAGGGGGTGTCCCGGAAACACCGTATATTTT. Translation gives CASSSDRGCPGNTVYF. The chain is built from TRBV11-2 and TRBJ1-3; TRBD1 agrees at 9 bases. CDR3 length: 16 residues. CDR1 and CDR2 from the germline V gene are SGHAT and FQNNGV.

Comments on this clonotype: One end of the junction fails to match germline, which may point to a read error. This chain links TRBV11-1 with TRBJ2-2, with a weak D call TRBD2 (5 bases). CDR1 is SGHAT and CDR2 is FQDESV in the germline V gene (reference sequence). The CDR3 totals 17 residues. The CDR3 nucleotides read TGTGCCAGCAGCCCGCGACTATCGAGAAAATCCACCGGGGAGTTGTTGTTT. Its translation is CASSPRLSRKSTGELLF.

As for this clonotype: One end of the junction varies from germline; a read error may be responsible. This sequence joins TRBV29-1 and TRBJ1-1; D might be TRBD1 (5 bases). Germline V CDR1 and CDR2: SQVTM, ANQGSEA. The CDR3 contains 14 residues. The CDR3, as DNA: TGCAGCGTTGTAGAAGGGGCGGGGAACACAGAAGCTGTCTTT. The encoded protein is CSVVEGAGNTEAVF.

This clonotype has ten or more counts. V and J are TRBV20-1 and TRBJ2-3; TRBD2 is a possible D gene (6 bases). The V and J ends lost 6 bases and 5 bases respectively, with 21 bases between them. Germline V CDR1 and CDR2: DFQATT, SNEGSKA (reference sequence). This CDR3 comprises 15 residues. CDR3 region: CSAKIRRGVGDTQYF. For the CDR3, the DNA is TGCAGTGCGAAAATACGGAGGGGCGTCGGAGATACGCAGTATTTT.